This T cell receptor beta chain was documented in a study of shared clonotypes between healthy human individuals (TCRdb year 2020). About the investigation overall: A couple of women and a few men aged 18 to 49 years were included in the cohort. Between about 0.8 and 9 billion PBMCs per donor were obtained by leukapheresis. For each donor, CD4 naive and CD4 memory were each given three plates, CD8 naive was given two plates, and CD8 memory was given one plate. The study deeply sequenced blood TCR repertoires of about 5 healthy adults to estimate repertoire size and the extent of clonotype sharing between individuals. To increase sequencing depth and limit assay-specific biases, different laboratories used diverse techniques to prepare libraries and sequence TCR repertoires. Beyond this particular receptor, the publication reports: Based on pairwise subsampling, the degree of clonotype sharing among donors was expected to be affected by sequencing depth. Sampling was restricted to blood, and TCR repertoires in tissues likely differ from the TCR repertoires found in blood. Compared with non-shared clonotypes, the clonotypes found in all four sorted-subset donors had higher generation probabilities. Sharing across several donors was observed for around 5% of naive CD4, about 4% of naive CD8, over 2% of memory CD4, and 0.4% of memory CD8 clonotypes. The genetic and exposure-history diversity represented was limited by the small number of donors. Naive subsets generally had larger estimated clonotype richness than memory subsets did. Rarefaction of sorted-subset datasets indicated incomplete sequencing despite the large sequencing depth.

The V end gives up 6 bases and the J end 6 bases, leaving 2 bases in the junction not matched to a gene. For CDR1 and CDR2, the germline V gene (reference sequence) lists SEHNR and FQNEAQ. The CDR3 runs 14 amino acids, cysteine and phenylalanine included. The entry retains the CDR3 DNA only, 42 bases that are in frame from base 1. On this clone: No cognate antigen has been identified for it. No per-base quality is available; no much larger clone lies one base away.

TCR CDR3 regions were amplified from genomic DNA by multiplex PCR using the deep immunoSEQ assay. Extracted genomic DNA from each cell subset was spread evenly across all wells of several immunoSEQ 96-well plates, with each plate serving as a replicate. For sorted subsets, roughly 0.2 ug genomic DNA, equal to 30,000 or so T cell genomes, was loaded into each replicate PCR. The purified libraries were quantified using a Qubit 3.0 fluorometer, sized with a Bioanalyzer 2100, and then quantified again using the KAPA Library Quantification kit. Every immunoSEQ 96-well plate was sequenced on a separate single-read 150-cycle Illumina NextSeq 550 flow cell. Per the original workflow: Because the immunoSEQ output included only junctional sequences and no quality scores, the filtering could not be the same as the filtering used for full-length reads. Sequences were annotated with PyIR, a Python wrapper for IgBLAST v1.9, using IMGT germline references to assign V/J genes and CDR3. Reads with weak V/J assignments (E-value above 1e-6), missing CDR3, stop codons, out-of-frame junctions, or ambiguous translated residues were removed. V3J clonotypes were defined by identical inferred V gene, J gene, and CDR3 amino acid sequence. Percentage overlap between repertoires was computed as shared unique clonotypes divided by the size of the smaller repertoire. RTK rarefaction, the Chao1 estimator, and Recon v2.1 estimates of unobserved clonotypes were used to assess repertoire richness. Generation probabilities for all TCRbeta clonotypes obtained by the gDNA method from a handful of donors were computed using OLGA. TCRdb carries this immuneACCESS record with in-frame sequences only. Its versions omit some clonotypes, under half of them owing to an unresolved V gene in the studies checked, with the rest unexplained. The V and J calls and the clone size are those of that table, but D and trimming were determined from the DNA. The table for this sample lists under 2,000,000 clones; about 95% of them were counted only once. The top ten hold more than 0.95% of the sample.

CD8 naive samples were CD45RO-negative cells positively selected for CCR7, giving a CD45RA+CCR7+ population that excluded TemRA cells. The donors were healthy, HIV-negative adults who had no recently reported acute infections or vaccinations. Only Caucasian adults living in Nashville, Tennessee, USA were represented among the donors. After blood collection by leukapheresis, PBMCs were isolated using Ficoll-Histopaque density gradient centrifugation and then cryopreserved in the vapor phase of liquid nitrogen. Purity and quantity of every magnetically sorted T cell population were checked by analytical flow cytometry. Each sorted fraction had its genomic DNA isolated and then quantified by UV absorbance on a Nanodrop 2000c.

In this chain, TRBV7-9 is recombined with TRBJ2-2; a stretch of 12 junction bases matches TRBD2. Material for sequencing was naive CD8+ T cells sorted from blood. The cell subset or site tag for this specimen amounts to: CD45RA+CCR7+. The clonotype was recovered from a man aged 18 to 29 in good health. The DNA reads TGTGCCAGCAGTTCTAGCGGGAGGGCCGGGGAGCTGTTTTTT. This encodes CASSSSGRAGELFF. Reference TRBV7-9 and TRBJ2-2 genes cover what lies past the CDR3, so the full variable domain is DTGVSQNPRHKITKRGQNVTFRCDPISEHNRLYWYRQTLGQGPEFLTYFQNEAQLEKSRLLSDRFSAERPKGSFSTLEIQRTEQGDSAMYLCASSSSGRAGELFFGEGSRLTVL.